Listed here are 21 T cell receptor beta chains from one sample, sequenced in a study of CD8 T cells in ankylosing spondylitis. Each CDR3 protein is one row after TCRdb ran MiXCR on the 5' RACE reads. The sample consists of about 240,000 distinct CDR3 sequences, 9.5% to 12% of them appearing once. Sequences were obtained from blood, either unsorted or a sorted T cell fraction (not recorded which). All receptors derive from a male donor with ankylosing spondylitis or in good health (not recorded which).

This clonotype was seen only a few times. The CDR3 DNA is TGCGCCAGCAGCCAGGCCGGGACAGGGGATGGCTACACCTTC. This sequence encodes CASSQAGTGDGYTF. The rearrangement joins TRBV4-1 to TRBJ1-2; 10 nucleotides line up with TRBD1. Germline V gene data show CDR1 as MGHRA and CDR2 as YSYEKL. V gave up 3 bases and J gave up 6 bases; unmatched junction bases: 4. The CDR3 runs 14 residues.

This clonotype was seen a handful of times. V is TRBV5-4 and J is TRBJ2-5; D is uncertain. Trimming removed 3 bases at V and 5 bases at J, with 11 bases between. CDR1 is SGHNT, CDR2 YYREEE, per germline (reference sequence). The CDR3 spans 13 residues. CDR3: CASSYLLSETQYF. Here the CDR3 DNA reads TGTGCCAGCAGCTATCTTTTATCGGAGACCCAGTACTTC.

The sample holds many counts of this clonotype. V is TRBV20-1 and J is TRBJ1-3; D is possibly TRBD1 (6 bases). The CDR3 runs to 15 residues. Trimming shortened V by 0 bases and J by 4 bases, and 13 bases separated the two germline ends. The germline V gene encodes CDR1 DFQATT and CDR2 SNEGSKA (reference sequence). CDR3 in amino acids: CSARDLGARGNTIYF. The CDR3 DNA sequence: TGCAGTGCTAGAGATTTGGGGGCGCGGGGAAACACCATATATTTT.

This sequence joins TRBV6-4 and TRBJ2-5; 13 bases match TRBD2. J was trimmed by 3 bases and V by 8 bases; bases with no gene match: 18. Germline loops: CDR1 MRHNA, CDR2 SNTAGT. The CDR3 extends over 19 amino acids. The CDR3 region is CASCLRGRFGTSGEETQYF. CDR3 nucleotides: TGTGCCAGCTGCCTCCGTGGGCGTTTCGGGACTAGCGGGGAAGAGACCCAGTACTTC.

This clonotype was picked up many times. The chain employs TRBV5-1 and TRBJ2-1, with D maybe TRBD2 (5 bases). This CDR3 has 14 amino acids. CDR1 is SGHRS and CDR2 is YFSETQ in the germline V gene. The ends were cut back, 4 bases at V and 4 bases at J, with 12 bases in the middle. CDR3 region: CASSLSAGYNEQFF. CDR3 DNA sequence: TGCGCCAGCAGCCTTAGCGCGGGTTACAATGAGCAGTTCTTC.

This clonotype has at least ten counts. The chain has TRBV5-1 and TRBJ2-7; 9 bases are shared with TRBD1. The CDR3 loop spans 14 amino acids. Per the germline V gene, CDR1 is SGHRS and CDR2 is YFSETQ. The V and J ends lost 5 bases and 4 bases, in that order; junction bases with no gene match: 7. CDR3 in amino acids: CASRRPGQGYEQYF. The CDR3 DNA follows: TGCGCCAGCAGGCGGCCGGGACAGGGTTACGAGCAGTACTTC.

Remarks on this clonotype: A much larger clone lies a single base off, so this may be a read error. The rearrangement joins TRBV12-3 or TRBV12-4 to TRBJ1-1; unclear D gene. The CDR3 length is 12 residues. For the CDR3, the DNA is TGTGTCAGCAGTTTAGTAGACACTGAAGCTTTCTTT. Translated, it gives CVSSLVDTEAFF.

This clonotype was seen only a few times. This chain uses TRBV10-3 with TRBJ2-2, with D unresolved. The length of the CDR3 is 14 residues. From germline, CDR1 is ENHRY and CDR2 SYGVKD. The V and J ends lost 0 bases and 3 bases respectively, with 5 bases between them. DNA of the CDR3: TGTGCCATCAGTGAGTCTGGGGACACCGGGGAGCTGTTTTTT. Residues: CAISESGDTGELFF.

This clonotype was picked up many times. The chain joins TRBV20-1 to TRBJ2-3, with D perhaps TRBD1 (6 bases). This CDR3 is 14 amino acids long. Germline CDR1 reads DFQATT; CDR2 reads SNEGSKA (reference sequence). The V and J ends lost 1 base and 6 bases respectively, with 14 bases between them. As DNA, the CDR3 is TGCAGTGCTAGAGGGGGGCTAGCTCATGATACGCAGTATTTT. Translation gives CSARGGLAHDTQYF.

The chain is built from TRBV18 and TRBJ1-3; D gene uncertain. CDR1 is KGHSH, CDR2 LQKENI, per germline. This CDR3 contains 15 residues. The V end lost 2 bases, the J end lost 0 bases, and 8 bases lay between the germline ends. Here the CDR3 DNA reads TGTGCCAGCTCACCAGGGCAGAGCTCTGGAAACACCATATATTTT. Amino acids: CASSPGQSSGNTIYF.

On this clonotype: At one end the junction does not follow the germline gene, possibly because of a read error. The rearrangement uses TRBV20-1 and TRBJ2-5, with TRBD2 as a possible D gene (7 bases). The CDR3 loop spans 12 amino acids. Germline V gives CDR1 DFQATT, CDR2 SNEGSKA (reference sequence). Written as DNA, the CDR3 is TGCAGTCCCTCCGGGGGGCGAGAGATCCAGTACTTC. Encoded protein: CSPSGGREIQYF.

CDR3 sequence reads: CAKTGNTIYF. Written as DNA, the CDR3 is TGTGCCAAGACAGGAAACACCATATATTTT. The chain carries TRBV6-1 and TRBJ1-3; D is uncertain. The CDR3 contains 10 residues. Germline V gives CDR1 MNHNS, CDR2 SASEGT. V was pared by 10 bases and J by 4 bases, with 5 bases between.

This clonotype was found many times. The chain uses TRBV20-1 and TRBJ2-1, with a possible D match to TRBD2 (5 bases). Trimming cost V 4 bases and J 3 bases, with 10 bases left between them. Germline loops: CDR1 DFQATT, CDR2 SNEGSKA (reference sequence). This CDR3 spans 13 amino acids. In DNA form, the CDR3 reads TGCAGTGCTACGCGGGCTCGCTACAATGAGCAGTTCTTC. Its translation: CSATRARYNEQFF.

This clonotype was detected many times. V and J are TRBV20-1 and TRBJ2-2, with D hard to call. Trimming pared 3 bases from V and 3 bases from J, leaving 14 bases between. The V gene's germline CDR1 is DFQATT and CDR2 SNEGSKA (reference sequence). CDR3 size: 15 residues. The CDR3 nucleotides are TGCAGTGCTAGGGCAAGGAACCAGGACACCGGGGAGCTGTTTTTT. Its translation is CSARARNQDTGELFF.

This rearrangement joins TRBV13 to TRBJ2-3; TRBD2 aligns across 8 bases. The germline V gene encodes CDR1 PRHDT and CDR2 FYEKMQ (reference sequence). V shed 3 bases, J shed 4 bases, and the junction held 0 bases outside the gene matches. The CDR3 is 13 amino acids. CDR3 in DNA: TGTGCCAGCAGCTTGACTAGCGCAGATACGCAGTATTTT. The encoded protein is CASSLTSADTQYF.

This clonotype was detected ten times or more. The chain couples TRBV12-3 or TRBV12-4 to TRBJ2-1, with D tentatively TRBD2 (5 bases). The germline V and J ends were trimmed by 8 bases and 0 bases, with 14 bases remaining between them. The CDR3 totals 15 residues. The CDR3 nucleotides read TGTGCCAGCCTCTTGGGAGCGATCTCCTACAATGAGCAGTTCTTC. It is translated as CASLLGAISYNEQFF.

In DNA form, the CDR3 reads TGTGCCAGCAGCTTGGTTGGGGACGCCGGGGAGCTGTTTTTT. This translates into CASSLVGDAGELFF. The chain joins TRBV5-4 to TRBJ2-2; TRBD1 or TRBD2 may be the D gene (5 bases each). Germline-derived CDR1 and CDR2 are SGHNT and YYREEE (reference sequence). Deletions cut 0 bases from V and 6 bases from J, with 9 bases between. The CDR3 is made up of 14 amino acids.

This clonotype showed up many times. The chain couples TRBV5-1 to TRBJ1-2; no reliable D call. The CDR3 is 14 residues long. Germline V gives CDR1 SGHRS, CDR2 YFSETQ. The V end lost 4 bases, the J end lost 3 bases, and 13 bases lay between the germline ends. CDR3 region: CASSLRDSDYGYTF. The CDR3 nucleotides are TGCGCCAGCAGCCTAAGGGATTCAGACTATGGCTACACCTTC. Looking up the rest from reference TRBV5-1 and TRBJ1-2 gives the full variable domain: KAGVTQTPRYLIKTRGQQVTLSCSPISGHRSVSWYQQTPGQGLQFLFEYFSETQRNKGNFPGRFSGRQFSNSRSEMNVSTLELGDSALYLCASSLRDSDYGYTFGSGTRLTVV.

This chain connects TRBV7-9 to TRBJ2-3, with D tentatively TRBD2 (6 bases). Germline V gives CDR1 SEHNR, CDR2 FQNEAQ (reference sequence). This CDR3 comprises 16 residues. The V and J ends lost 6 bases and 2 bases respectively, with 18 bases between them. The CDR3 DNA reads TGTGCCAGCAGAAGAACCAGCGGAGGGGCCACAGATACGCAGTATTTT. Its translation: CASRRTSGGATDTQYF. Full variable domain (missing parts from reference TRBV7-9 and TRBJ2-3): DTGVSQNPRHKITKRGQNVTFRCDPISEHNRLYWYRQTLGQGPEFLTYFQNEAQLEKSRLLSDRFSAERPKGSFSTLEIQRTEQGDSAMYLCASRRTSGGATDTQYFGPGTRLTVL.

The chain carries TRBV5-1 and TRBJ2-7, with D tentatively TRBD1 (6 bases). The CDR3 is 14 amino acids. The germline V and J ends were trimmed by 4 bases and 4 bases, with 15 bases remaining between them. CDR1 and CDR2 (germline): SGHRS, YFSETQ. The CDR3 is CASSVDQGKYEQYF. In DNA form, the CDR3 reads TGCGCCAGCAGCGTGGACCAGGGGAAGTACGAGCAGTACTTC.

This clonotype was observed at least ten times. The J gene is TRBJ1-2, the V gene TRBV6-1; D remains ambiguous. CDR3 size: 13 residues. The V end lost 2 bases, the J end lost 6 bases, and 10 bases lay between the germline ends. In germline, CDR1 is MNHNS, CDR2 SASEGT. This CDR3 is CASSESPVDGYTF. In nucleotides, the CDR3 is TGTGCCAGCAGTGAAAGTCCGGTGGATGGCTACACCTTC.